This TCR beta chain was captured in a study of Ad26.COV2.S vaccination and SARS-CoV-2 variants. Study background: Donor got 5x10^10 or 1x10^11 viral particles of Ad26.COV2.S.

Study-wide points: Reportedly, spike-specific CD8+ and CD4+ T cell responses achieved substantial breadth once vaccination had taken place. Possible underestimation of total T cell responses by the TCR breadth and depth analyses was noted.

Treatment given: roughly 20 received Ad26.COV2.S at low or high dose, single or two shots; roughly 5 received placebo; per-sample allocation not given. Collection of the samples took place on day 63 after the first injection of vaccine or placebo. Aged 18-55 years, donor was enrolled in Boston in about 2020. TCRdb's table, derived via immunoSEQ multiplex PCR, lists solely in-frame clones and lacks some. The table shows around 270,000 clones, with around 85% occurring only once. In germline, CDR1 is MNHEY, CDR2 SVGAGI. This CDR3 is 14 amino acids long. J lost 8 bases, V lost 5 bases, and 7 bases had no gene match. The sample holds a few counts of this clone. Its antigen remains unknown.

The material sequenced was peripheral blood, taken in a trial of Ad26.COV2.S vaccine versus placebo. The chain recombines TRBV6-5 with TRBJ1-4; TRBD1 matches at 8 bases. The receptor was derived from a person aged 18-65 years who received the Ad26.COV2.S COVID-19 vaccine or a placebo. The CDR3 DNA follows: TGTGCCAGCAGTATGGACAGGGTTTGGGAAAAACTGTTTTTT. This encodes CASSMDRVWEKLFF.